This TCR beta chain was identified during a study of technical replicates of blood from a few donors. Measured with immunoSEQ multiplex PCR; TCRdb has only the in-frame clones, and not every one. The sample shows about 14,000 clones, approximately 80% of them seen only once. The sequence came from a human donor in good health. The sequenced material came from PBMCs.

The CDR3 DNA sequence: TGTGCCAGCAGCGTCGAGGGACAGGGGGCAGTCTACGAGCAGTACTTC. This gives the protein CASSVEGQGAVYEQYF. The chain employs TRBV9 and TRBJ2-7; 12 bases are a match to TRBD1. Germline CDR1 reads SGDLS; CDR2 reads YYNGEE. This CDR3 is built from 16 residues. Trimming removed 2 bases from V and 3 bases from J; junction bases left unmatched: 6.